The next 26 T cell receptor beta chains were all read from a single sample in a study of T cells in Graves' hyperthyroidism and ophthalmopathy. TCR beta CDR3 regions were amplified from RNA transcripts. A set of HTBI primers served as the primers for a first-round RT-PCR of the TCR CDR3. TCRdb independently ran MiXCR on the multiplex PCR reads; one entry per CDR3 protein. The table includes 550,000 to 600,000 distinct CDR3 sequences, over 15% detected once. Input material: blood. All receptors derive from a woman under 30 with Graves' hyperthyroidism.

The chain is built from TRBV3-1 and TRBJ1-2; D is possibly TRBD1 (5 bases). The length of the CDR3 is 14 residues. Trimming took off 0 bases at V and 4 bases at J, with 9 bases between the two ends. Germline V gene lookup returns CDR1 LGHDT and CDR2 YNNKEL (reference sequence). The CDR3 protein is CASSQETGTYGYTF. The CDR3, as DNA: TGTGCCAGCAGCCAAGAAACTGGGACCTATGGCTACACCTTC.

This clonotype was detected many times. The V and J genes are TRBV11-2 and TRBJ2-6, with 7 positions matching TRBD1. The V gene's germline CDR1 is SGHAT and CDR2 FQNNGV. V was pared by 6 bases and J by 0 bases, with 5 bases of the junction left unmatched. This CDR3 is 16 amino acids long. The chain's CDR3 is CASRRQGPSGANVLTF. CDR3 sequence (DNA): TGTGCCAGCAGACGACAGGGTCCCTCTGGGGCCAACGTCCTGACTTTC.

This clonotype has at least ten counts. J is TRBJ1-3 and V is TRBV7-6; unclear D gene. The V gene's germline CDR1 is SGHVS and CDR2 FNYEAQ. The V and J ends lost 5 bases and 4 bases respectively, with 9 bases between them. The CDR3 length is 13 residues. Written as DNA, the CDR3 is TGTGCCAGCAGCGCCATGGCCGGAAACACCATATATTTT. Translating it yields CASSAMAGNTIYF. Based on the CDR3 plus reference TRBV7-6 and TRBJ1-3, the full variable domain is GAGVSQSPRYKVTKRGQDVALRCDPISGHVSLYWYRQALGQGPEFLTYFNYEAQQDKSGLPNDRFSAERPEGSISTLTIQRTEQRDSAMYRCASSAMAGNTIYFGEGSWLTVV.

This chain uses TRBV7-9 with TRBJ2-2; either TRBD1 or TRBD2 may fit D (6 bases each). The CDR3 sequence is 14 residues long. The V gene lost 3 bases and the J gene lost 6 bases, with 11 bases spanning the gap. CDR1 is SEHNR, CDR2 FQNEAQ, per germline (reference sequence). CDR3 in amino acids: CASSLGGLAGELFF. Written as DNA, the CDR3 is TGTGCCAGCAGCTTGGGGGGCTTGGCCGGGGAGCTGTTTTTT.

Details on this clonotype: A clone one base away is much larger, so this may be a read error. The rearrangement uses TRBV7-2 and TRBJ2-3, with TRBD2 as a possible D gene (7 bases). The V and J ends lost 4 bases and 4 bases respectively, with 15 bases between them. The V gene's germline CDR1 is SGHTA and CDR2 FQGNSA. CDR3 length equals 15 residues. Here the CDR3 reads CASSSGGGAADTQYF. The CDR3 region has the DNA TGTGCCAGCAGCTCAGGAGGGGGGGCCGCAGATACGCAGTATTTT.

This clonotype came up many times. As DNA, the CDR3 is TGCAGTGCTAGAGATCGGAGGGAGGGCTACGAGCAGTACTTC. It yields the protein CSARDRREGYEQYF. J is TRBJ2-7 and V is TRBV20-1; TRBD2 aligns across 7 bases. CDR1 is DFQATT and CDR2 is SNEGSKA in the germline V gene (reference sequence). The CDR3 runs to 14 residues. Trimming took 0 bases from V and 3 from J; bases not matched to a gene: 5.

The sample holds a few counts of this clonotype. The V call is TRBV6-1, the J call TRBJ1-5, with 7 bases identical to TRBD1. The CDR3 length is 16 residues. CDR1 is MNHNS and CDR2 is SASEGT in the germline V gene. After removal of 6 bases from V and 0 bases from J, the junction contained 8 bases not matched to a gene. The CDR3 DNA reads as TGTGCCAGCAGACGGGGGACAGTTAATAGCAATCAGCCCCAGCATTTT. Its protein product is CASRRGTVNSNQPQHF.

This clonotype was observed many times. V and J are TRBV20-1 and TRBJ2-2; 7 bases fit TRBD2. J was trimmed by 0 bases and V by 2 bases; bases with no gene match: 0. This CDR3 spans 14 amino acids. The germline CDR1 and CDR2 sequences are DFQATT and SNEGSKA (reference sequence). The DNA for the CDR3 is TGCAGTGCTAGACTAGCGGCGAACACCGGGGAGCTGTTTTTT. It encodes CSARLAANTGELFF.

This chain links TRBV10-3 with TRBJ1-5; 9 bases are a match to TRBD1. J gave up 3 bases and V 10 bases, and 10 bases lay outside the gene matches. This CDR3 comprises 15 residues. In germline, CDR1 is ENHRY, CDR2 SYGVKD. CDR3 coding DNA: TGTGCCACCCGCGGAACAGGGGGCATCAATCAGCCCCAGCATTTT. This sequence encodes CATRGTGGINQPQHF.

This chain connects TRBV11-2 to TRBJ2-2; TRBD1 matches at 10 bases. CDR1 is SGHAT and CDR2 is FQNNGV in the germline V gene. The CDR3 is 16 residues long. With 4 bases clipped from V and 3 bases from J, the junction kept 5 bases outside the gene matches. CDR3 bases: TGTGCCAGCAGCTCCCGGACAGGGGGGGACACCGGGGAGCTGTTTTTT. Translating gives CASSSRTGGDTGELFF. Based on the CDR3 plus reference TRBV11-2 and TRBJ2-2, the full variable domain is EAGVAQSPRYKIIEKRQSVAFWCNPISGHATLYWYQQILGQGPKLLIQFQNNGVVDDSQLPKDRFSAERLKGVDSTLKIQPAKLEDSAVYLCASSSRTGGDTGELFFGEGSRLTVL.

This clonotype was observed many times. The chain carries TRBV27 and TRBJ1-5; D uncertain. CDR1 and CDR2 (germline): MNHEY, SMNVEV (reference sequence). This CDR3 contains 15 residues. With 4 bases removed from V and 2 bases from J, the gap between germline ends came to 12 bases. For the CDR3, the DNA is TGTGCCAGCAGTTCCGGATGGAATGGCAATCAGCCCCAGCATTTT. As protein: CASSSGWNGNQPQHF.

There are many counts of this clonotype. The chain couples TRBV29-1 to TRBJ2-3; the D is unclear. The CDR3 is made up of 12 amino acids. V lost 3 bases and J lost 7, with 11 bases in between. Germline V gives CDR1 SQVTM, CDR2 ANQGSEA. The DNA of the CDR3 is TGCAGCGTTGAGCCAGAGCTAAATACGCAGTATTTT. Protein product: CSVEPELNTQYF.

This clonotype was seen a few times. The V gene is TRBV3-1, the J gene TRBJ2-6, with D possibly TRBD2 on 5 matching bases. Germline CDR1 reads LGHDT; CDR2 reads YNNKEL (reference sequence). Deletions cut 5 bases from V and 2 bases from J, with 13 bases between. The CDR3 sequence is 16 residues long. The CDR3 coding sequence is TGTGCCAGCAGCGAAACTAGAGTTCCTGGGGCCAACGTCCTGACTTTC. Residues: CASSETRVPGANVLTF.

The V and J genes are TRBV7-9 and TRBJ2-5, with D perhaps matching TRBD2 (5 bases). The germline gives CDR1 SEHNR, CDR2 FQNEAQ (reference sequence). The CDR3 is 15 residues long. Trimming shortened V by 2 bases and J by 4 bases, and 14 bases separated the two germline ends. The CDR3 sequence is CASSLWVGRGETQYF. CDR3 DNA: TGTGCCAGCAGCTTATGGGTGGGCCGGGGAGAGACCCAGTACTTC.

This clonotype was seen only a few times. The gene calls are TRBV6-1 and TRBJ2-1; possibly TRBD1 for D (7 bases). The germline V gene has CDR1 MNHNS and CDR2 SASEGT. The CDR3 extends over 15 amino acids. Between the trimmed V and J ends, which lost 2 bases and 2 bases, there was a span of 10 bases. DNA of the CDR3: TGTGCCAGCAGTGAACAGGGGGGTCCCTACAATGAGCAGTTCTTC. Translating gives CASSEQGGPYNEQFF.

This clonotype was seen at least ten times. The chain has TRBV7-2 and TRBJ2-7; 13 nucleotides agree with TRBD2. The V and J ends lost 5 bases and 9 bases, in that order; junction bases with no gene match: 7. The germline CDR1 and CDR2 sequences are SGHTA and FQGNSA. The length of the CDR3 is 14 residues. For the CDR3, the DNA is TGTGCCAGCAGCCTACTAGCGGGGGGGCCAGGGCAGTACTTC. Its translation is CASSLLAGGPGQYF.

Here the CDR3 reads CASSQRSLGAGELFF. CDR3 nucleotide sequence: TGCGCCAGCAGCCAAAGGTCATTAGGCGCCGGGGAGCTGTTTTTT. J is TRBJ2-2 and V is TRBV4-3; D not resolved. V dropped 2 bases and J dropped 6 bases, with 13 bases sitting between them. The CDR3 loop spans 15 amino acids. From germline, CDR1 is LGHNA and CDR2 YSLEER.

This clonotype was counted a few times. This chain links TRBV29-1 with TRBJ2-5; D is unclear. This CDR3 contains 11 residues. Germline V gene sequence: CDR1 SQVTM, CDR2 ANQGSEA. V lost 4 bases and J lost 8, with 11 bases in between. CDR3 amino acids: CSVVIGPTQYF. The DNA of the CDR3 is TGCAGCGTTGTCATTGGGCCTACCCAGTACTTC.

There are many counts of this clonotype. The rearrangement links TRBV12-3 or TRBV12-4 to TRBJ1-2; the match to TRBD1 covers 9 bases. This CDR3 has 13 residues. The junction had 6 bases not matched to a gene; V was cut back by 6 bases and J by 7 bases. The CDR3 sequence is CASRPGTGFGYTF. CDR3 nucleotide sequence: TGTGCCAGCAGGCCCGGGACAGGGTTTGGCTACACCTTC.

This clonotype was counted ten times or more. V and J are TRBV7-9 and TRBJ2-5; a weak D match, TRBD1 (6 bases). Trimming cost V 2 bases and J 4 bases, with 17 bases left between them. In germline, CDR1 is SEHNR, CDR2 FQNEAQ (reference sequence). The CDR3 sequence is 16 residues long. DNA for the CDR3: TGTGCCAGCAGCTTATCCCCCCAGGGGCGCTTAGAGACCCAGTACTTC. Encoded protein: CASSLSPQGRLETQYF.

Only a few counts were recorded for this clonotype. The chain uses TRBV20-1 and TRBJ2-5; 7 bases line up with TRBD1. CDR1 and CDR2 from the germline V gene are DFQATT and SNEGSKA (reference sequence). J was trimmed by 5 bases and V by 5 bases; bases with no gene match: 11. The CDR3 spans 14 residues. The CDR3 bases are TGCAGTGCTGTAAAACCCAGGGGGTTGGAGACCCAGTACTTC. Amino acids: CSAVKPRGLETQYF.

This clonotype was found many times. V gene TRBV28 combines with J gene TRBJ2-7, with D possibly matching TRBD1 (5 bases). CDR1 and CDR2 (germline): MDHEN, SYDVKM. This CDR3 is 14 amino acids long. With 3 bases removed from V and 5 bases from J, the gap between germline ends came to 14 bases. The CDR3 region has the DNA TGTGCCAGCAGTTTTTTGGGGCGAGAGGACGAGCAGTACTTC. Translation gives CASSFLGREDEQYF.

This clonotype was recorded a few times. The chain employs TRBV20-1 and TRBJ2-1; unclear D gene. V shed 5 bases and J shed 9 bases, with 11 bases lying between them. From germline, CDR1 is DFQATT and CDR2 SNEGSKA (reference sequence). The CDR3 length is 11 residues. For the CDR3, the DNA is TGCAGTGCTTCAGGACCGGGTGAGCAGTTCTTC. Its translation: CSASGPGEQFF.

This clonotype has at least ten counts. This chain joins TRBV3-1 and TRBJ2-1; possibly TRBD2 for D (7 bases). This CDR3 is 15 amino acids long. Germline V gene data show CDR1 as LGHDT and CDR2 as YNNKEL (reference sequence). The V end was cut by 5 bases, the J end by 0 bases, with 11 bases between. CDR3: CASSRGGSSYNEQFF. The CDR3 bases are TGTGCCAGCAGCAGGGGGGGAAGCTCCTACAATGAGCAGTTCTTC.

As concerns this clonotype: A much larger clone lies a single base off, so this may be a read error. The chain joins TRBV2 to TRBJ2-1; D is uncertain. V was shortened by 5 bases and J by 8 bases, with 16 bases between the two germline ends. Per the germline V gene, CDR1 is SNHLY and CDR2 is FYNNEI. CDR3 size: 14 residues. In nucleotides, the CDR3 is TGTGCCAGCAGTCGATTCACTCCTCATGATGAGCAGTTCTTC. Its protein is CASSRFTPHDEQFF. Complete variable domain (other parts from reference TRBV2 and TRBJ2-1): EPEVTQTPSHQVTQMGQEVILRCVPISNHLYFYWYRQILGQKVEFLVSFYNNEISEKSEIFDDQFSVERPDGSNFTLKIRSTKLEDSAMYFCASSRFTPHDEQFFGPGTRLTVL.

This clonotype was counted many times. The chain joins TRBV20-1 to TRBJ2-7; TRBD2 agrees at 12 bases. The V gene's germline CDR1 is DFQATT and CDR2 SNEGSKA (reference sequence). V lost 7 bases, J lost 7 bases, and 8 bases stayed unmatched. CDR3 length: 13 amino acids. The CDR3, as DNA: TGCAGTGGCAGGACTAGCGGGACCCCAGAGCAGTACTTC. Translating gives CSGRTSGTPEQYF.